The T cell receptor beta chain described here comes from a study of CD8 T cells in Susac syndrome. Study-wide results and caveats: The relatively small number of individuals in the TCR sequencing and HLA analysis was acknowledged by the study.

For this clonotype: Its antigen is currently unknown.

The RNA, about 0.45 to 1 ug, was put through reverse transcription using random hexamers. Amplification of TCR beta CDR3 spanned 54 Vbeta and 13 Jbeta via immunoSEQ multiplex PCR. TCRdb passed the immunoSEQ multiplex PCR reads through MiXCR, listing each CDR3 protein once. The sample includes about 66,000 distinct CDR3 sequences, around 96% of them seen just once. In the multiple sclerosis control group, patients were treatment-naive and had stable or active relapsing-remitting disease. J gave up 5 bases and V 5 bases, and 4 bases lay outside the gene matches. The CDR3 totals 14 residues. Looked up from germline, CDR1 is MNHEY and CDR2 is SMNVEV (reference sequence).

J is TRBJ2-1 and V is TRBV27; 9 bases match TRBD1. The sample consisted of CD8+ T cells from PBMCs. This clonotype was sampled from a human donor with multiple sclerosis. Here the CDR3 reads CASSPQGAHNEQFF. CDR3 nucleotide sequence: TGTGCCAGCAGTCCACAGGGGGCCCACAATGAGCAGTTCTTC.